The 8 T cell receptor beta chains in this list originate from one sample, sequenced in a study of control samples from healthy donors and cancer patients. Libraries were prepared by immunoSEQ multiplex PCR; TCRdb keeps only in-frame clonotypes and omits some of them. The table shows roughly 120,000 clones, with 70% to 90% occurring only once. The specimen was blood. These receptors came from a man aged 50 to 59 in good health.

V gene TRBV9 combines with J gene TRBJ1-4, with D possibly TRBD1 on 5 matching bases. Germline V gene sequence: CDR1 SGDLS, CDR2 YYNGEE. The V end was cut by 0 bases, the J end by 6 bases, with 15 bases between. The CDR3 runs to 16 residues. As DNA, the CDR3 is TGTGCCAGCAGCGTAGGTACGCAGGGAGGGTATGAAAAACTGTTTTTT. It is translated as CASSVGTQGGYEKLFF.

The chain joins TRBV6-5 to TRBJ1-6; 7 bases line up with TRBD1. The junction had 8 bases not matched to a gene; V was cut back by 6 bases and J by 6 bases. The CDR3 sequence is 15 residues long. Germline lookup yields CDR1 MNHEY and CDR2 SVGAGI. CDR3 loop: CASRQDREPNSPLHF. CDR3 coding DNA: TGTGCCAGCAGACAAGACAGGGAGCCTAATTCACCCCTCCACTTT.

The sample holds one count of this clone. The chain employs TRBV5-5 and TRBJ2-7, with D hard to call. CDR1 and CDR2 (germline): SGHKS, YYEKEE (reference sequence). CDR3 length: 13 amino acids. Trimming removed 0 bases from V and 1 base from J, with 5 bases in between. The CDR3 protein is CASSLAVSYEQYF. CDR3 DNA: TGTGCCAGCAGCTTGGCCGTATCCTACGAGCAGTACTTC. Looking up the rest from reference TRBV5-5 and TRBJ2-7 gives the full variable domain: DAGVTQSPTHLIKTRGQQVTLRCSPISGHKSVSWYQQVLGQGPQFIFQYYEKEERGRGNFPDRFSARQFPNYSSELNVNALLLGDSALYLCASSLAVSYEQYFGPGTRLTVT.

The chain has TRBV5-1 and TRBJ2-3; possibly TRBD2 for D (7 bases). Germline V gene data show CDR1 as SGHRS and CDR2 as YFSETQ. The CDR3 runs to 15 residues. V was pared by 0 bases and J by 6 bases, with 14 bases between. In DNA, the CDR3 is TGCGCCAGCAGCTTGGACGGGGGGCGCGAGGATACGCAGTATTTT. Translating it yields CASSLDGGREDTQYF. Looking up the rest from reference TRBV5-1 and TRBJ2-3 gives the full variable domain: KAGVTQTPRYLIKTRGQQVTLSCSPISGHRSVSWYQQTPGQGLQFLFEYFSETQRNKGNFPGRFSGRQFSNSRSEMNVSTLELGDSALYLCASSLDGGREDTQYFGPGTRLTVL.

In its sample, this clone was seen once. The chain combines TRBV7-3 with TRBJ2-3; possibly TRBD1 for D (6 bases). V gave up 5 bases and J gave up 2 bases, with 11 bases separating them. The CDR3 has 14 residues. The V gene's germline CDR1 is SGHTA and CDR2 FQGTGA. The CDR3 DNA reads TGTGCCAGCAGCAGAGGACAGACCACAGATACGCAGTATTTT. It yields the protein CASSRGQTTDTQYF.

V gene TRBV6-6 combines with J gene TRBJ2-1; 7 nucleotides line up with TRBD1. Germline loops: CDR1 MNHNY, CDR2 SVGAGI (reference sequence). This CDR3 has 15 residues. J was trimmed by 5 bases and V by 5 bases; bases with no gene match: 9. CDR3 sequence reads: CASSPPDRVDNEQFF. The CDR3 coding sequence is TGTGCCAGCAGTCCGCCCGACAGGGTGGACAATGAGCAGTTCTTC.

In DNA form, the CDR3 reads TGTGCCAGCAGCTTAGCGGGGACCTACGAGCAGTACTTC. Protein product: CASSLAGTYEQYF. This chain joins TRBV5-5 and TRBJ2-7, with 7 bases lining up with TRBD2. CDR1 and CDR2 from the germline V gene are SGHKS and YYEKEE (reference sequence). V lost 2 bases, J lost 2 bases, and 1 base stayed unmatched. This CDR3 is 13 amino acids long.

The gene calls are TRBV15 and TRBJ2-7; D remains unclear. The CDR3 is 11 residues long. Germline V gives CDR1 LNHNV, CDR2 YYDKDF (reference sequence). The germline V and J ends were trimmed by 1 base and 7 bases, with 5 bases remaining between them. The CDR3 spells CATSRGWEQYF. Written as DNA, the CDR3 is TGTGCCACCAGCAGAGGTTGGGAGCAGTACTTC.